These 21 T cell receptor beta chains were all obtained from the same sample, sequenced in a study of cytomegalovirus exposure and HLA in healthy donors. 60 Vbeta and 13 Jbeta primers were used in PCR. Sequencing used immunoSEQ multiplex PCR; TCRdb keeps in-frame clones, though not all of them. The sample table includes over 80,000 clones. Sequences were obtained from PBMCs. These receptors all come from a girl aged 10-17 years in good health and CMV-seropositive.

In regard to this clone: An end of the junction differs from the germline gene, which may be a read error. The chain joins TRBV6-5 to TRBJ2-2; perhaps TRBD1 as D (5 bases). This CDR3 comprises 15 residues. In germline, CDR1 is MNHEY, CDR2 SVGAGI. CDR3 loop: CVSRSRQSNTGELFF. As DNA, the CDR3 is TGTGTCAGCAGGTCCCGACAGTCGAACACCGGGGAGCTGTTTTTT.

The chain carries TRBV7-2 and TRBJ1-1, with 8 bases aligning to TRBD1. The CDR3 extends over 16 amino acids. The junction had 9 bases not matched to a gene; V was cut back by 6 bases and J by 0 bases. The germline CDR1 and CDR2 sequences are SGHTA and FQGNSA. DNA of the CDR3: TGTGCCAGCAGACCCGGACAGGGCAAAATGAACACTGAAGCTTTCTTT. It translates to CASRPGQGKMNTEAFF.

Comment on this clone: Relative to the germline gene, one junction end is altered; a read error may explain this. This sequence joins TRBV6-1 and TRBJ2-3, with D perhaps matching TRBD1 (6 bases). The CDR3 spans 14 residues. Germline-derived CDR1 and CDR2 are MNHNS and SASEGT. The CDR3 nucleotides are TGTGCCAGCAGCTACAGGGAACGCACAGATAAGCAGTATTTT. Its translation is CASSYRERTDKQYF.

V gene TRBV6-6 combines with J gene TRBJ1-2; no reliable D call. CDR1 is MNHNY and CDR2 is SVGAGI in the germline V gene (reference sequence). The length of the CDR3 is 15 residues. V gave up 2 bases and J gave up 1 base, with 11 bases separating them. Written as DNA, the CDR3 is TGTGCCAGCAGTTACGGAACAGCCAATAACTATGGCTACACCTTC. Protein: CASSYGTANNYGYTF.

CDR3 nucleotides: TGCGCCAGCAGTCGGGAGGGAGGGGACGAGACCCAGTACTTC. Its translation: CASSREGGDETQYF. The chain carries TRBV5-1 and TRBJ2-5, with TRBD2 matching over 8 bases. The CDR3 is 14 residues long. CDR1 is SGHRS and CDR2 is YFSETQ in the germline V gene. Unmatched junction bases numbered 8, after V lost 5 bases and J lost 5 bases.

The V gene is TRBV9, the J gene TRBJ2-5, with 7 nucleotides matching TRBD2. There are 14 residues in the CDR3. Per the germline V gene, CDR1 is SGDLS and CDR2 is YYNGEE. The ends lost 3 bases at V and 6 bases at J; junction bases unmatched: 8. This chain's CDR3 is CASSAGLEPKTQYF. CDR3 DNA sequence: TGTGCCAGCAGCGCCGGACTAGAGCCGAAGACCCAGTACTTC.

The chain links TRBV9 to TRBJ2-2; TRBD2 agrees at 8 bases. The CDR3 runs 16 residues. The V and J ends lost 2 bases and 5 bases, in that order; junction bases with no gene match: 8. Germline assignment: CDR1 SGDLS and CDR2 YYNGEE. CDR3 protein: CASSVGGTRRTGELFF. The CDR3 DNA sequence: TGTGCCAGCAGCGTTGGCGGGACTAGGAGGACCGGGGAGCTGTTTTTT.

The rearrangement links TRBV30 to TRBJ1-2; tentatively, D is TRBD1 (6 bases). The CDR3 spans 13 residues. CDR1 and CDR2 (germline): GTSNPN, SVGIG (reference sequence). Trimming removed 0 bases from V and 11 bases from J, with 16 bases in between. Here the CDR3 reads CAWSVPGTILYTF. CDR3 DNA: TGTGCCTGGAGTGTCCCCGGGACAATTTTGTACACCTTC.

The gene calls are TRBV7-8 and TRBJ1-3; D gene ambiguous. Looked up from germline, CDR1 is SGHVS and CDR2 is FQNEAQ. CDR3 length: 12 residues. Trimming pared 5 bases from V and 8 bases from J, leaving 10 bases between. This CDR3 is CASSNALDTIYF. The CDR3 coding sequence is TGTGCCAGCAGCAATGCTCTAGACACCATATATTTT.

The chain recombines TRBV6-5 with TRBJ2-5, with 8 bases lining up with TRBD2. The V gene end was trimmed by 4 bases and the J gene end by 5 bases; junction bases not matched to a gene: 9. The CDR3 totals 15 residues. Germline V gene sequence: CDR1 MNHEY, CDR2 SVGAGI. CDR3 sequence (DNA): TGTGCCAGCAGTTGGATAGCGGGGTCTGTTGAGACCCAGTACTTC. It is translated as CASSWIAGSVETQYF.

The chain couples TRBV7-9 to TRBJ1-3; D gene unclear. The CDR3 covers 15 residues. CDR1 SEHNR and CDR2 FQNEAQ come from the germline V gene (reference sequence). The V end was cut by 5 bases, the J end by 3 bases, with 14 bases between. The CDR3 DNA follows: TGTGCCAGCAGCCTAACGCGAGGAGGTGGAAACACCATATATTTT. This codes for CASSLTRGGGNTIYF.

The genes are TRBV5-6 and TRBJ2-1; TRBD2 agrees at 10 bases. V lost 7 bases, J lost 6 bases, and 10 bases stayed unmatched. CDR3 length equals 15 residues. Per the germline V gene, CDR1 is SGHDT and CDR2 is YYEEEE. CDR3 sequence: CASSVAGGLGNEQFF. The CDR3 DNA sequence: TGTGCCAGCTCCGTAGCGGGGGGCCTGGGCAATGAGCAGTTCTTC.

The V call is TRBV6-5, the J call TRBJ1-4, with TRBD1 matching 7 bases. CDR1 and CDR2 from the germline V gene are MNHEY and SVGAGI. The CDR3 contains 15 residues. V gave up 0 bases and J gave up 4 bases; unmatched junction bases: 2. CDR3: CASSYSTGYNEKLFF. The CDR3 nucleotides are TGTGCCAGCAGTTACTCGACAGGGTATAATGAAAAACTGTTTTTT.

The chain joins TRBV7-2 to TRBJ2-5, with TRBD2 as a possible D gene (7 bases). The CDR3 contains 17 residues. The V end lost 5 bases, the J end lost 3 bases, and 22 bases lay between the germline ends. Germline-derived CDR1 and CDR2 are SGHTA and FQGNSA. The CDR3 DNA reads as TGTGCCAGCAGCCCCGACACCCCTGGGGGGGCCAAAGAGACCCAGTACTTC. This gives the protein CASSPDTPGGAKETQYF.

The chain couples TRBV18 to TRBJ1-5, with D hard to call. This CDR3 contains 13 residues. V lost 0 bases and J lost 11, with 11 bases in between. CDR1 KGHSH and CDR2 LQKENI come from the germline V gene. CDR3: CASSPPGGWTQHF. The CDR3 nucleotides are TGTGCCAGCTCACCACCTGGAGGATGGACCCAGCATTTT.

V usage is TRBV5-1 and J usage is TRBJ2-7, with 10 bases fitting TRBD2. Germline V lookup: CDR1 SGHRS, CDR2 YFSETQ. The CDR3 extends over 16 amino acids. J gave up 2 bases and V 4 bases, and 9 bases lay outside the gene matches. The CDR3 coding sequence is TGCGCCAGCAGCAAAAATAGCGGGGGGCCCGCCTACGAGCAGTACTTC. Protein: CASSKNSGGPAYEQYF.

The CDR3 reads CASSPRGVSGNTIYF. CDR3 nucleotide sequence: TGTGCCAGCAGTCCGCGGGGGGTCTCTGGAAACACCATATATTTT. The gene calls are TRBV6-5 and TRBJ1-3, with TRBD1 as a possible D gene (5 bases). Per the germline V gene, CDR1 is MNHEY and CDR2 is SVGAGI. Trimming removed 5 bases from V and 0 bases from J, with 11 bases in between. This CDR3 spans 15 amino acids.

The CDR3 DNA is TGTGCCACCAGCGAGGCCGGGACAGCTGAAAAACTGTTTTTT. Translating gives CATSEAGTAEKLFF. The V and J genes are TRBV15 and TRBJ1-4, with 7 bases that match TRBD1. In germline, CDR1 is LNHNV, CDR2 YYDKDF (reference sequence). This CDR3 region has 14 residues. The junction had 7 bases not matched to a gene; V was cut back by 5 bases and J by 7 bases.

As to this clone: This same CDR3 is encoded by further DNA sequences in the sample. The chain combines TRBV18 with TRBJ1-1; 9 nucleotides match TRBD1. The germline V gene has CDR1 KGHSH and CDR2 LQKENI. V lost 4 bases and J lost 5; bases outside the gene matches: 2. The CDR3 totals 13 residues. CDR3 protein: CASSQTGGTEAFF. CDR3 in DNA: TGTGCCAGCTCACAGACAGGGGGGACTGAAGCTTTCTTT.

V is TRBV6-5 and J is TRBJ1-4; D might be TRBD1 (5 bases). V lost 5 bases and J 4 bases, leaving 11 bases between the germline ends. The germline CDR1 and CDR2 sequences are MNHEY and SVGAGI. This CDR3 comprises 14 residues. The chain's CDR3 is CASSGTGNNEKLFF. Written as DNA, the CDR3 is TGTGCCAGCAGTGGGACTGGGAATAATGAAAAACTGTTTTTT.

The CDR3 is CAWSASPFTGEQYV. The CDR3 DNA sequence: TGTGCCTGGAGCGCTAGTCCCTTTACGGGGGAGCAGTACGTC. The chain joins TRBV30 to TRBJ2-7, with D possibly being TRBD2 (5 bases). V lost 3 bases and J lost 7, with 19 bases in between. CDR3 length: 14 amino acids. The germline V gene has CDR1 GTSNPN and CDR2 SVGIG (reference sequence).